This T cell receptor (beta chain) emerged from a study of CD8 T cells in Susac syndrome (dated by TCRdb to the late 2010s). Regarding the complete study: Repertoire sequencing was used to test whether CD8+ T cell activation and differentiation in Susac syndrome was antigen driven.

Regarding this clonotype: What this receptor recognizes is not known. Sequence at one end of the junction differs from germline and may be a read error.

The CDR3 goes from the cysteine to the phenylalanine over 13 residues. Only the CDR3 part of the read is kept: 39 bases, read in frame from the first base. CDR1 and CDR2 were assigned from the germline V gene (reference sequence) as LGHDT and YNNKEL. High-throughput TCR beta sequencing profiled peripheral blood CD8+ and CD4+ T cells from healthy donors, Susac syndrome patients and multiple sclerosis patients. The multiple sclerosis controls were treatment-naive patients whose relapsing-remitting disease, either stable or active, fulfilled the revised McDonald criteria. Bulk CD8+ and CD4+ T cells were purified by magnetic negative isolation, while CD8+ TEMRA cells were enriched using FACS. Blood was collected in EDTA tubes and processed within 24 hours, with PBMCs isolated through density gradient centrifugation. PBMCs intended for TCR sequencing were cryopreserved in liquid nitrogen and thawed later in a water bath at 37 degrees C. The sorted or isolated CD4+, CD8+ and CD8+ TEMRA cells had a purity of 90% or higher.

RNA was extracted using the RNeasy kit, and about 0.5 to 1 microgram was reverse transcribed with random hexamers. The immunoSEQ multiplex PCR assay, which covers 54 Vbeta and 13 Jbeta segments, was used to amplify TCR beta CDR3 regions. PCR amplification bias was corrected using a synthetic template baseline for primer optimization and computational correction. Turning to the authors' computational methods: Reads were annotated to V, D and J genes according to IMGT and were analyzed with immunoSEQ Analyzer, with only productive sequences retained. To calculate clonality, Shannon entropy was normalized by log2 of the number of productive unique sequences and then subtracted from one. For each patient and control, public and private clones were evaluated among the 100 most prevalent clones. Clones were defined as Susac-specific if absent from the healthy and MS cohorts, from 1052 published viral clones and from other ImmuneACCESS disease sequences. The public sequencing data were trimmed at Q25 with fastp and processed into clonotypes with MiXCR by TCRdb, which kept only in-frame beta chains. Rows are unified per CDR3 protein, each entry keeping the most common DNA and genes. Here the V and J calls rest on TCRdb's processing, not on the authors' analysis. The sample table holds hundreds of thousands of distinct CDR3 sequences, of which 95% were seen once. The top ten constitute 0.095% of the sample.

Broad study findings and their caveats: The TCR sequencing and HLA analysis was acknowledged to have included a relatively small number of individuals.

What was sequenced was CD4+ T cells from PBMCs. The V and J genes are TRBV3-1 and TRBJ2-1, and perhaps TRBD2 as D gene, on 6 matching bases. The source is a human donor with multiple sclerosis. CDR3 reads: CASSQDETGERFF. The DNA sequence is as follows: TGTGCCAGCAGCCAAGATGAGACGGGAGAGCGGTTCTTC.